One sample yielded the 8 T cell receptor beta chains listed below, sequenced in a study of T cell repertoires in cytomegalovirus infection. TCRdb redid the calling of the reads with MiXCR, one entry per CDR3 protein. The table records tens of thousands of distinct CDR3 sequences, more than 3% of them present only once. The source material was PBMCs. The receptor source for this set is a human donor in good health (CMV status not recorded). Some clones in this sample may be carry-over from other donors' samples.

This clonotype was seen repeatedly, ten times or more. The CDR3 sequence is CASSYTRGTGMTGELFF. The CDR3 coding sequence is TGTGCCAGCAGTTACACCCGCGGGACAGGGATGACCGGGGAGCTGTTTTTT. V is TRBV6-2 or TRBV6-3 and J is TRBJ2-2; 9 bases line up with TRBD1. CDR1 and CDR2 from the germline V gene are MNHEY and SVGEGT. CDR3 length equals 17 residues. The J segment lost 5 bases and the V segment lost 2 bases, leaving 9 bases of the junction unmatched.

The chain uses TRBV11-2 and TRBJ2-3, with 7 positions matching TRBD2. Unmatched junction bases numbered 11, after V lost 3 bases and J lost 5 bases. Germline assignment: CDR1 SGHAT and CDR2 FQNNGV. The CDR3 loop spans 16 amino acids. The CDR3 DNA sequence: TGTGCCAGCAGCTTCTCTGTGGGAGGGCCCGGAGATACGCAGTATTTT. Amino acids: CASSFSVGGPGDTQYF.

In its sample, this clonotype was seen many times. The chain combines TRBV28 with TRBJ1-2, with D possibly TRBD1 on 5 matching bases. The CDR3 totals 13 residues. The ends were cut back, 5 bases at V and 4 bases at J, with 11 bases in the middle. Germline lookup yields CDR1 MDHEN and CDR2 SYDVKM. CDR3 coding DNA: TGTGCCAGCAGTCCTCGACAGTTCTATGGCTACACCTTC. Translation: CASSPRQFYGYTF.

There are many counts of this clonotype. The rearrangement uses TRBV7-2 and TRBJ2-1; 11 bases line up with TRBD2. V was pared by 5 bases and J by 5 bases, with 8 bases of the junction left unmatched. This CDR3 spans 16 amino acids. The germline V gene encodes CDR1 SGHTA and CDR2 FQGNSA. The CDR3 DNA reads TGTGCCAGCAGCCGAAAACTAGCGGGGGTCCACAATGAGCAGTTCTTC. Amino acid sequence: CASSRKLAGVHNEQFF.

This clonotype occurred many times. The chain joins TRBV7-2 to TRBJ2-1; D is perhaps TRBD2 (6 bases). Germline V lookup: CDR1 SGHTA, CDR2 FQGNSA. The CDR3 has 16 residues. V was clipped by 2 bases and J by 6 bases, with 17 bases between them. DNA of the CDR3: TGTGCCAGCAGCTTAATCCCCCCGGGACTTTCCAATGAGCAGTTCTTC. Encoded protein: CASSLIPPGLSNEQFF.

The chain links TRBV7-6 to TRBJ2-3; TRBD2 agrees at 8 bases. Looked up from germline, CDR1 is SGHVS and CDR2 is FNYEAQ. This CDR3 is 15 amino acids long. V shed 2 bases, J shed 2 bases, and the junction held 3 bases outside the gene matches. The CDR3 spells CASSLSGSDTDTQYF. CDR3 DNA: TGTGCCAGCAGCTTAAGCGGGAGTGACACAGATACGCAGTATTTT. The full variable domain, with the rest looked up from reference TRBV7-6 and TRBJ2-3, is GAGVSQSPRYKVTKRGQDVALRCDPISGHVSLYWYRQALGQGPEFLTYFNYEAQQDKSGLPNDRFSAERPEGSISTLTIQRTEQRDSAMYRCASSLSGSDTDTQYFGPGTRLTVL.

The sample holds many counts of this clonotype. V usage is TRBV4-1 and J usage is TRBJ1-5, with D unclear. Germline V gene data show CDR1 as MGHRA and CDR2 as YSYEKL. This CDR3 is built from 16 residues. Trimming removed 0 bases at V and 0 bases at J, with 9 bases between. In DNA form, the CDR3 reads TGCGCCAGCAGCCAAGATCCGGGGAATAGCAATCAGCCCCAGCATTTT. It codes for CASSQDPGNSNQPQHF.

This clonotype was observed at least ten times. Here the CDR3 reads CSVLPYLTGESRDSYNEQFF. In DNA form, the CDR3 reads TGCAGCGTCCTACCGTACCTCACGGGAGAAAGTCGGGACTCCTACAATGAGCAGTTCTTC. This chain joins TRBV29-1 and TRBJ2-1; D perhaps matches TRBD2 (6 bases). CDR1 is SQVTM and CDR2 is ANQGSEA in the germline V gene. CDR3 length equals 20 residues. The V end was cut by 6 bases, the J end by 0 bases, with 30 bases between.